A single sample is the source of the 11 T cell receptor beta chains below, sequenced in a study of T cell responses to AZD1222 COVID-19 vaccine. Measured with immunoSEQ multiplex PCR; TCRdb has only the in-frame clones, and not every one. This table has 72,000 or so clones, roughly 90% appearing once. The sample here was peripheral blood, taken on day 0 of AZD1222 vaccination. The receptors derive from an adult in good health.

The V and J genes are TRBV19 and TRBJ2-3; 8 bases are shared with TRBD2. The germline V gene encodes CDR1 LNHDA and CDR2 SQIVND (reference sequence). The CDR3 is made up of 17 amino acids. V shed 5 bases and J 2 bases; nucleotides not matched to a gene: 12. CDR3 sequence reads: CASSRPRTAGDTDTQYF. The CDR3 DNA follows: TGTGCCAGTAGTCGACCTCGGACAGCGGGAGACACAGATACGCAGTATTTT. Full variable domain (missing parts from reference TRBV19 and TRBJ2-3): DGGITQSPKYLFRKEGQNVTLSCEQNLNHDAMYWYRQDPGQGLRLIYYSQIVNDFQKGDIAEGYSVSREKKESFPLTVTSAQKNPTAFYLCASSRPRTAGDTDTQYFGPGTRLTVL.

J is TRBJ2-7 and V is TRBV15; TRBD2 matches 14 bases. Trimming at V came to 5 bases and at J to 6 bases, leaving 3 bases not matched to a gene. The CDR3 has 14 amino acids. The germline V gene encodes CDR1 LNHNV and CDR2 YYDKDF (reference sequence). CDR3 nucleotides: TGTGCCACCAGCGGGACTAGCGGGAGAGGCGAGCAGTACTTC. As protein: CATSGTSGRGEQYF.

The V and J genes are TRBV11-3 and TRBJ2-7; 10 bases are a match to TRBD2. CDR3 length: 13 amino acids. The germline V gene encodes CDR1 SGHNT and CDR2 YENEEA. The J segment lost 6 bases and the V segment lost 5 bases, leaving 4 bases of the junction unmatched. CDR3 region: CASSTLAGVEQYF. In nucleotides, the CDR3 is TGTGCCAGCAGCACGCTAGCGGGAGTCGAGCAGTACTTC.

The chain links TRBV28 to TRBJ1-2; 10 nucleotides line up with TRBD1. The V segment lost 7 bases and the J segment 5 bases; nucleotides outside the gene matches: 16. From germline, CDR1 is MDHEN and CDR2 SYDVKM. The CDR3 covers 17 residues. CDR3 loop: CASTGPLGTGVEYGYTF. CDR3 DNA: TGTGCCAGCACCGGTCCCTTGGGGACAGGGGTAGAGTATGGCTACACCTTC.

This clone was detected once. The chain combines TRBV11-3 with TRBJ2-1, with TRBD2 matching 12 bases. The germline V gene encodes CDR1 SGHNT and CDR2 YENEEA. V shed 4 bases and J 7 bases; nucleotides not matched to a gene: 5. CDR3 size: 15 residues. This CDR3 reads CASSSGTSGFNEQFF. The CDR3 DNA follows: TGTGCCAGCAGCTCCGGGACTAGCGGGTTTAATGAGCAGTTCTTC.

The rearrangement uses TRBV6-1 and TRBJ1-2; possible D gene TRBD1, 5 bases. The CDR3 consists of 15 residues. Germline V CDR1 and CDR2: MNHNS, SASEGT. Between the trimmed V and J ends, which lost 3 bases and 5 bases, there was a span of 16 bases. The CDR3, as DNA: TGTGCCAGCAGTGAGGGGCTGGCCGGCGGGTATGGCTACACCTTC. Its translation: CASSEGLAGGYGYTF.

This chain links TRBV5-1 with TRBJ1-1; TRBD1 matches 7 bases. V dropped 5 bases and J dropped 1; count of bases not matched to a gene: 11. The length of the CDR3 is 16 residues. From germline, CDR1 is SGHRS and CDR2 YFSETQ. CDR3 bases: TGCGCCAGCAGAACTCAAACAGGGGCAGCGAACACTGAAGCTTTCTTT. It yields the protein CASRTQTGAANTEAFF.

The chain combines TRBV7-6 with TRBJ1-3; D gene uncertain. The ends were cut back, 1 base at V and 4 bases at J, with 14 bases in the middle. This CDR3 is 16 amino acids long. Per germline, CDR1 SGHVS and CDR2 FNYEAQ. The CDR3 region is CASSLGPQGIGNTIYF. CDR3 coding DNA: TGTGCCAGCAGCTTAGGCCCCCAAGGGATCGGAAACACCATATATTTT.

The genes are TRBV19 and TRBJ2-1; D possibly matches TRBD1 or TRBD2 (5 bases each). The germline V gene has CDR1 LNHDA and CDR2 SQIVND (reference sequence). This CDR3 contains 15 residues. V gave up 1 base and J gave up 9 bases, with 16 bases separating them. Here the CDR3 reads CASSIAVIGDPEQFF. In nucleotides, the CDR3 is TGTGCCAGTAGTATAGCAGTGATCGGGGACCCTGAGCAGTTCTTC.

This chain connects TRBV27 to TRBJ2-2; unclear D gene. The CDR3 extends over 13 amino acids. The germline V gene has CDR1 MNHEY and CDR2 SMNVEV (reference sequence). Between the trimmed V and J ends, which lost 3 bases and 0 bases, there was a span of 2 bases. For the CDR3, the DNA is TGTGCCAGCAGTTTCGCGAACACCGGGGAGCTGTTTTTT. Translation gives CASSFANTGELFF.

The chain recombines TRBV4-1 with TRBJ2-7; D may be TRBD2 (6 bases). V lost 0 bases and J 7 bases, leaving 19 bases between the germline ends. There are 16 residues in the CDR3. Germline assignment: CDR1 MGHRA and CDR2 YSYEKL. This CDR3 reads CASSQEKSAAGWEQYF. CDR3 coding DNA: TGCGCCAGCAGCCAAGAGAAGTCGGCTGCGGGATGGGAGCAGTACTTC.